This T cell receptor (beta chain) was obtained from a study of blood T cell repertoires in COVID-19. This CDR3 contains 17 residues. The germline V gene encodes CDR1 LGHDT and CDR2 YNNKEL (reference sequence). V was cut by 0 bases and J by 2 bases, with 13 bases left in between. Measured with immunoSEQ multiplex PCR; TCRdb has only the in-frame clones, and not every one. In the table there are about 35,000 clones, roughly nine tenths of which are singletons. The sequenced sample was peripheral blood. V and J are TRBV3-1 (or the pseudogene TRBV3-2) and TRBJ2-2; D is unclear. The receptor was isolated from a man in his fifties or sixties with active COVID-19. The CDR3 is CASSQDVRQPNTGELFF. CDR3 bases: TGTGCCAGCAGCCAAGATGTGAGACAACCCAACACCGGGGAGCTGTTTTTT.